The clone carrying this T cell receptor beta chain was seen more than once but under ten times. Its specificity is unknown. Trimming took 0 bases from V and 6 from J, leaving 9 bases between them. This CDR3 spans 14 amino acids. Germline V gene sequence: CDR1 SGHTS, CDR2 YDEGEE. The source of the sample is a study of identical twins. TCRdb itself ran the 5' RACE reads through MiXCR, one entry per CDR3 protein. Of some 500,000 distinct CDR3 sequences listed, roughly 21% are singletons. Notes on the study in general: Researchers caution that invariant MAIT and iNKT cells could partly confound zero-insertion analyses.

These data also featured in a second study, about T cells expressing NK-cell markers.

What was sequenced was CD4+ T cells sorted from blood. The chain carries TRBV5-8 and TRBJ2-2; no reliable D call. The receptor comes from a woman aged 18-29 years in good health. Here the CDR3 DNA reads TGTGCCAGCAGCTTGGCCATTTCATCCGGGGAGCTGTTTTTT. Its translation is CASSLAISSGELFF.